This T cell receptor beta chain was observed in a study of T cell therapy after organ transplantation. About the research overall: Expansion used a peptide pool of 30 HLA class I and II CMV epitopes. Study results and caveats: Effects of concurrent antirejection and antiviral medications were not evaluable. Post-therapy CD8 clonality change correlated inversely with pretherapy clonality. Reconstitution after therapy seemingly combined transferred and product-undetected endogenous clonotypes.

Time point described: 20-29 weeks after completion of therapy. The repertoire was sequenced with immunoSEQ multiplex PCR; TCRdb's copy has only in-frame clones and lacks some. This table has about 20,000 clones, about four fifths appearing once. CDR1 MRHNA and CDR2 SNTAGT come from the germline V gene. This CDR3 has 13 residues. The ends were cut back, 7 bases at V and 4 bases at J, with 13 bases in the middle. Worth noting for this clone: Its specificity is not known.

The sequences come from CD8+ T cells from blood, collected after autologous CMV-specific T cell therapy. The receptor comes from a human patient who had received a solid organ transplant and had CMV disease. A subset of T cells may come from the graft donor. This sequence joins TRBV6-4 and TRBJ1-1, with a weak D call TRBD1 (5 bases). DNA for the CDR3: TGTGCCAGCAAAGGGCAGGGAGGCACTGAAGCTTTCTTT. Residues: CASKGQGGTEAFF.